The rows below give T cell receptor beta chains drawn from one sample of a study of shared clonotypes between healthy human individuals. Repertoires were generated with immunoSEQ multiplex PCR, while TCRdb's copy carries only in-frame clones and drops some. The sample has about 2 million clones; roughly 95% are singletons. The sequenced material came from naive CD8+ T cells sorted from blood. The receptors were gathered from a man aged 18 to 30 in good health. The CDR3 runs from the conserved cysteine through the conserved F or W. Each record gives: V gene, D gene, J gene, clone size, CDR3 DNA, CDR3 protein. D genes are given only for firm matches. Rows give clone size only sometimes, using once, few, many, or a class for an expanded clone.

v_gene: TRBV10-3
d_gene: TRBD1
j_gene: TRBJ2-2
abundance: .
CDR3nt: TGTGCCATCAGTACCGGGACAGGCAAGAACACCGGGGAGCTGTTTTTT
CDR3aa: CAISTGTGKNTGELFF

v_gene: TRBV10-1
d_gene: TRBD1
j_gene: TRBJ2-3
abundance: .
CDR3nt: TGCGCCAGCAGTGGGGACAGGAGATTTTACACAGATACGCAGTATTTT
CDR3aa: CASSGDRRFYTDTQYF

v_gene: TRBV7-8
d_gene: TRBD1
j_gene: TRBJ2-7
abundance: once
CDR3nt: TGTGCCAGCAGCCCGGGACAGGGCCCCTACGAGCAGTACTTC
CDR3aa: CASSPGQGPYEQYF

v_gene: TRBV2
d_gene: TRBD1
j_gene: TRBJ2-5
abundance: once
CDR3nt: TGTGCCAGCCAGGACAGGGGGGTCGGAGAGACCCAGTACTTC
CDR3aa: CASQDRGVGETQYF

v_gene: TRBV9
d_gene: .
j_gene: TRBJ1-1
abundance: .
CDR3nt: TGTGCCAGCAGCGTAGTCCTGGGAGACACTGAAGCTTTCTTT
CDR3aa: CASSVVLGDTEAFF

v_gene: TRBV28
d_gene: .
j_gene: TRBJ1-5
abundance: .
CDR3nt: TGTGCCAGCACCTCGGATCAGCCCCAGCATTTT
CDR3aa: CASTSDQPQHF

v_gene: TRBV7-7
d_gene: .
j_gene: TRBJ2-7
abundance: .
CDR3nt: TGTGCTAGCAGCTCCGGGGACGGGCCCTACGAGCAGTACTTC
CDR3aa: CASSSGDGPYEQYF

v_gene: TRBV4-3
d_gene: TRBD2
j_gene: TRBJ2-3
abundance: once
CDR3nt: TGCGCCAGCAGCCAAGAGAGGACTAGCGGGGCCGCTAGCACAGATACGCAGTATTTT
CDR3aa: CASSQERTSGAASTDTQYF

v_gene: TRBV4-1
d_gene: .
j_gene: TRBJ2-7
abundance: .
CDR3nt: TGCGCCAGCAGCGAAGGACAGATTACTTACGAGCAGTACTTC
CDR3aa: CASSEGQITYEQYF

v_gene: TRBV4-3
d_gene: TRBD2
j_gene: TRBJ2-1
abundance: .
CDR3nt: TGCGCCAGCAGCCAAGATCGTTCCAGCGGGAGTGCCTACAATGAGCAGTTCTTC
CDR3aa: CASSQDRSSGSAYNEQFF

v_gene: TRBV2
d_gene: .
j_gene: TRBJ2-7
abundance: .
CDR3nt: TGTGCCAGCAGTGAAGGAAGCGGCAGCTCCTACGAGCAGTACTTC
CDR3aa: CASSEGSGSSYEQYF

v_gene: TRBV7-3
d_gene: .
j_gene: TRBJ2-2
abundance: .
CDR3nt: TGTGCCAGCAGCCCCGATGGCGGGGAGCTGTTTTTT
CDR3aa: CASSPDGGELFF

v_gene: TRBV6-5
d_gene: .
j_gene: TRBJ1-6
abundance: .
CDR3nt: TGTGCCAGCAGTTACGAGGGTTTTTCACCCCTCCACTTT
CDR3aa: CASSYEGFSPLHF

v_gene: TRBV7-9
d_gene: .
j_gene: TRBJ2-6
abundance: .
CDR3nt: TGTGCCAGCAGCTTTACCGTACAGGGCCCTGGGGCCAACGTCCTGACTTTC
CDR3aa: CASSFTVQGPGANVLTF

v_gene: TRBV4-3
d_gene: .
j_gene: TRBJ1-5
abundance: .
CDR3nt: TGCGCCAGCAGCCAAGAAGACAGGAGCGATCAGCCCCAGCATTTT
CDR3aa: CASSQEDRSDQPQHF

v_gene: TRBV6-5
d_gene: TRBD1
j_gene: TRBJ2-7
abundance: .
CDR3nt: TGTGCCAGCAGTCAGGGACAGGGGGCTTATGAGCAGTACTTC
CDR3aa: CASSQGQGAYEQYF

v_gene: TRBV7-9
d_gene: .
j_gene: TRBJ2-7
abundance: .
CDR3nt: TGTGCCAGCAGCTCCCAGCCACTTGACGAGCAGTACTTC
CDR3aa: CASSSQPLDEQYF

v_gene: TRBV4-3
d_gene: .
j_gene: TRBJ1-6
abundance: .
CDR3nt: TGCGCCAGCAGTTCGCTTAGCTCCTATAATTCACCCCTCCACTTT
CDR3aa: CASSSLSSYNSPLHF

v_gene: TRBV13
d_gene: .
j_gene: TRBJ1-1
abundance: .
CDR3nt: TGTGCCAGCAGCTTAGGCGGCGACGAAGCTTTCTTT
CDR3aa: CASSLGGDEAFF

v_gene: TRBV6-5
d_gene: .
j_gene: TRBJ1-4
abundance: .
CDR3nt: TGTGCCAGCAGTTTCGGAACAGGGTACCCTAATGAAAAACTGTTTTTT
CDR3aa: CASSFGTGYPNEKLFF

v_gene: TRBV2
d_gene: TRBD2
j_gene: TRBJ2-1
abundance: .
CDR3nt: TGTGCCAGCAGCCGAACCACGACTAGCGGGAGTAGGGATGAGCAGTTCTTC
CDR3aa: CASSRTTTSGSRDEQFF

v_gene: TRBV4-1
d_gene: .
j_gene: TRBJ2-1
abundance: .
CDR3nt: TGCGCCAGCAGCCAAGATTTCGGGGTACGGGAGCAGTTCTTC
CDR3aa: CASSQDFGVREQFF

v_gene: TRBV28
d_gene: TRBD1
j_gene: TRBJ1-1
abundance: .
CDR3nt: TGTGCCAGCAGCCGTCGACAGGGGGTCACTGAAGCTTTCTTT
CDR3aa: CASSRRQGVTEAFF

v_gene: TRBV5-8
d_gene: TRBD1
j_gene: TRBJ1-1
abundance: .
CDR3nt: TGTGCCAGCAGCACAGGGGCGAATGAAGCTTTCTTT
CDR3aa: CASSTGANEAFF

v_gene: TRBV29-1
d_gene: .
j_gene: TRBJ1-2
abundance: .
CDR3nt: TGCAGCGCCGTCACATCCCTACCCCCGGACGGCTACACCTTC
CDR3aa: CSAVTSLPPDGYTF

v_gene: TRBV29-1
d_gene: .
j_gene: TRBJ2-6
abundance: .
CDR3nt: TGCAGCGTTGAAGAAGAACGCCAGACTGGGGCCAACGTCCTGACTTTC
CDR3aa: CSVEEERQTGANVLTF

v_gene: TRBV7-2
d_gene: TRBD2
j_gene: TRBJ2-5
abundance: .
CDR3nt: TGTGCCAGCAGCTTATTGACTAGCGGGAATGAGACCCAGTACTTC
CDR3aa: CASSLLTSGNETQYF

v_gene: TRBV4-2
d_gene: .
j_gene: TRBJ2-5
abundance: .
CDR3nt: TGTGCCAGCAGCCAGGAGGACAGAGTTGAAAGGGACAAAGAGACCCAGTACTTC
CDR3aa: CASSQEDRVERDKETQYF

v_gene: TRBV27
d_gene: TRBD2
j_gene: TRBJ2-1
abundance: .
CDR3nt: TGTGCCAGCAGCCCGGGGTTAGCGGGACCTTACAATGAGCAGTTCTTC
CDR3aa: CASSPGLAGPYNEQFF